The clone carrying this T cell receptor beta chain was detected a few times. A J-beta primer mix and a sample-barcoded 5' primer were used in a second PCR of about 7 to 12 cycles. Researchers report that a template-switch adaptor with 12 random nucleotides tagged each cDNA molecule. TCRdb re-derived calls from the 5' RACE reads in MiXCR, one entry per CDR3 protein. This sample has about 1.8 million distinct CDR3 sequences, with about 49% found just once. V shed 6 bases and J shed 1 base, with 11 bases lying between them. The CDR3 extends over 14 amino acids. CDR1 and CDR2 from the germline V gene are SNHLY and FYNNEI. The data belong to a study of blood T cells in healthy people across ages.

The V and J genes are TRBV2 and TRBJ2-3; D perhaps matches TRBD1 (5 bases). Sequencing was carried out using blood. The clonotype comes from a woman in her thirties or forties in good health. The CDR3 spells CASRKAGRTDTQYF. CDR3 in DNA: TGTGCCAGCAGGAAGGCAGGGCGCACAGATACGCAGTATTTT.